This note documents a single T cell receptor beta chain sequence. These data are taken from a study of CD8 T cells in Susac syndrome. Trimming cost V 8 bases and J 0 bases; bases outside gene matches: 4. The V gene's germline CDR1 is MNHEY and CDR2 SVGAGI. The CDR3 spans 14 residues. TEMRA cells were FACS-enriched, unlike CD8+ and CD4+ T cells, which were negatively isolated. Reverse transcription of about 0.45 to 1 ug RNA was performed with random hexamers. Amplification of the TCR beta CDR3 was carried out by immunoSEQ multiplex PCR, which spanned a total of 54 Vbeta and 13 Jbeta segments. A single record per CDR3 protein comes from TCRdb applying MiXCR to the immunoSEQ multiplex PCR reads. The repertoire includes 140,000 to 150,000 distinct CDR3 sequences, 95% of them detected once, and roughly 0.084% sits in the top ten.

The source is a human donor with Susac syndrome. The sample consisted of CD4+ T cells from PBMCs. The chain couples TRBV6-5 to TRBJ1-1; TRBD1 matches 9 bases. CDR3 sequence (DNA): TGTGCCAGCGGGACAGGGACCTTGAACACTGAAGCTTTCTTT. This sequence encodes CASGTGTLNTEAFF.